This T cell receptor beta chain was observed in a study of neoadjuvant nivolumab and ipilimumab in lung cancer. General study results and limits: Blood richness before therapy tracked richness in tumors resected after neoadjuvant therapy. Pathologic regression was not significantly tied to TCR clonality. Only two of four nivolumab-treated tumors gained richness and clonality by surgery.

Only a few counts were recorded for this clone. The antigen is undetermined. Sequencing was performed with immunoSEQ multiplex PCR; in TCRdb, only in-frame clones are kept and a portion is missing. The sample lists fewer than 30,000 clones; 76% were seen once. V was cut by 4 bases and J by 4 bases, with 11 bases left in between. This CDR3 has 13 residues. Per the germline V gene, CDR1 is WSHSY and CDR2 is SAAADI. The chain carries TRBV10-2 and TRBJ2-7; the D gene is possibly TRBD1 (5 bases). Sequencing was performed on tumor tissue, taken after neoadjuvant nivolumab, alone or with ipilimumab, at or shortly before surgery. This sequence originates from an adult with non-small cell lung cancer. The CDR3: CASSGAGRYEQYF. The CDR3 DNA is TGCGCCAGCAGTGGGGCAGGGCGATACGAGCAGTACTTC.